This record covers a single TCR beta chain. This entry comes from a study of control samples from healthy donors and cancer patients. Trimming removed 4 bases from V and 5 bases from J, with 5 bases in between. The CDR3 has 10 residues. Germline values: CDR1 SQVTM, CDR2 ANQGSEA. Sequenced by immunoSEQ multiplex PCR; TCRdb stores in-frame clones only, minus some. In the table there are about 150,000 clones, around 95% of which are singletons. This chain uses TRBV29-1 with TRBJ1-1; D is unresolved. This clonotype originated in a man aged 40-55 years in good health. The source material was blood. The CDR3 DNA reads as TGCAGCGTTGGTGGGACTGAAGCTTTCTTT. Translated: CSVGGTEAFF. The whole variable domain, remainder taken from reference TRBV29-1 and TRBJ1-1, is SAVISQKPSRDICQRGTSLTIQCQVDSQVTMMFWYRQQPGQSLTLIATANQGSEATYESGFVIDKFPISRPNLTFSTLTVSNMSPEDSSIYLCSVGGTEAFFGQGTRLTVV.